This T cell receptor beta chain is from a study of response to subunit inactivated influenza vaccine. General study findings and limits: Researchers suggested that each seasonal influenza vaccination recruits few new T cells.

The CDR3 loop spans 9 amino acids. Germline V gene sequence: CDR1 MDHEN, CDR2 SYDVKM. V was shortened by 8 bases and J by 5 bases, with 4 bases between the two germline ends. In TCRdb, the RT-PCR reads were re-called with MiXCR into one record per CDR3 protein. Among 500,000 to 550,000 distinct CDR3 sequences listed, 6% to 9% were seen once. This clonotype was picked up many times. What it binds is unknown. This TCR derives from a man aged 45 to 70 who received an inactivated influenza vaccine. The J gene is TRBJ2-7, the V gene TRBV28; D not certain. Source: PBMCs from blood, taken less than 30 months after vaccination. The chain's CDR3 is CASGDEQYF. The CDR3 DNA follows: TGTGCCAGCGGAGACGAGCAGTACTTC.